The entry below describes one TCR beta chain. Antigen specificity is unknown. The data were obtained in a study of shared clonotypes between healthy human individuals. Using around 200 ng DNA, about 30,000 T cell genomes, the sorted-subset replicate PCRs were run. The assay was immunoSEQ multiplex PCR, and TCRdb's table has in-frame clones only and misses some. The sample consists of about 2.4 million clones, 90% to 95% of them appearing once. This CDR3 has 16 amino acids. Germline-derived CDR1 and CDR2 are MNHNY and SVGAGI (reference sequence). The V segment lost 5 bases and the J segment 2 bases; nucleotides outside the gene matches: 10. Notes on the study in general: Generally, naive subsets (rather than memory subsets) showed larger estimated richness.

This chain links TRBV6-6 with TRBJ2-7; 9 bases agree with TRBD2. The sequenced sample was naive CD4+ T cells from PBMCs. The sample's subset: CD45RA+ positively selected. The sequence came from a man aged 18 to 29 in good health. Some clones in this sample may be carry-over from other donors' samples. CDR3: CASSGRPGLAAYEQYF. CDR3 bases: TGTGCCAGCAGTGGAAGACCGGGACTAGCTGCCTACGAGCAGTACTTC.